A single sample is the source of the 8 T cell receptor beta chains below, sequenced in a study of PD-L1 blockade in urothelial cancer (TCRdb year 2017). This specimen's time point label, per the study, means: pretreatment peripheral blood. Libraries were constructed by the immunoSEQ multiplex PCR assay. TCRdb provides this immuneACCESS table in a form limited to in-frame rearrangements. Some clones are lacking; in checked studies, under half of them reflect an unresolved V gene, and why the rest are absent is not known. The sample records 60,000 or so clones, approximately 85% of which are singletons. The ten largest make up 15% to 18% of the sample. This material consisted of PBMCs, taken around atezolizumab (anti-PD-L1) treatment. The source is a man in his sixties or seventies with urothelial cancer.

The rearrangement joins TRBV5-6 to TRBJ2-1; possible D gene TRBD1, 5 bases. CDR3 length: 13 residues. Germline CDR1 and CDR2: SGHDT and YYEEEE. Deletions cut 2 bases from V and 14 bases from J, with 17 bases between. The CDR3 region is CASSFSRQYSKFF. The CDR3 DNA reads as TGTGCCAGCAGCTTCAGCAGACAGTACTCCAAGTTCTTC.

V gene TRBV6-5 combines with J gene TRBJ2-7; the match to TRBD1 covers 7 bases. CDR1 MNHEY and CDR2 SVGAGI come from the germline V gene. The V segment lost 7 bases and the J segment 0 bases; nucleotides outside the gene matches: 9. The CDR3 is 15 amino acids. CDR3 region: CASIKRQGSSYEQYF. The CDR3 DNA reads TGTGCCAGCATTAAAAGACAGGGCAGCTCCTACGAGCAGTACTTC.

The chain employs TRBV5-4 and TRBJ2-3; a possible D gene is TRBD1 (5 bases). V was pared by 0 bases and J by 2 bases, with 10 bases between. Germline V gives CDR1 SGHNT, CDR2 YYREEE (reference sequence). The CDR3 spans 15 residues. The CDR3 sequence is CASSLAAGPTDTQYF. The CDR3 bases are TGTGCCAGCAGCTTGGCGGCAGGGCCCACAGATACGCAGTATTTT.

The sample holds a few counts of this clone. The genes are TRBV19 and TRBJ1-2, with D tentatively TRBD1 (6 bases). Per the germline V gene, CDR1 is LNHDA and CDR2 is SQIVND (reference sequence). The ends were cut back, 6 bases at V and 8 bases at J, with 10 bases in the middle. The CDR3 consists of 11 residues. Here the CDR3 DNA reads TGTGCCAGTAGGGGGGCTGGAGGCTACACCTTC. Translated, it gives CASRGAGGYTF.

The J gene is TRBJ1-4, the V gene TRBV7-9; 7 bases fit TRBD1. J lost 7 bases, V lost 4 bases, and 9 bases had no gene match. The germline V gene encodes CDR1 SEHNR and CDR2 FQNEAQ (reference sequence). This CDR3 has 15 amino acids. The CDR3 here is CASSSTGDLGEKLFF. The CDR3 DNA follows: TGTGCCAGCAGCTCCACAGGGGATTTGGGTGAAAAACTGTTTTTT.

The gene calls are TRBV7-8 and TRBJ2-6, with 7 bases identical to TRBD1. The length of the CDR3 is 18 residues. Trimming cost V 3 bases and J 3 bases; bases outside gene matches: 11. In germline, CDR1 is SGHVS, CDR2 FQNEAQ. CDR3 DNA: TGTGCCAGCAGCTTTCTTCCCCCCACAGGGGATGGGGCCAACGTCCTGACTTTC. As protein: CASSFLPPTGDGANVLTF.

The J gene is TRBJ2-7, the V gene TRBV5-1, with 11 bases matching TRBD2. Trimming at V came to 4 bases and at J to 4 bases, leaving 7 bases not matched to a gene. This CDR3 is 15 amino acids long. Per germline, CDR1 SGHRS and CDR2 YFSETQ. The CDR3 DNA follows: TGCGCCAGCAGCGGTAATAGCGGGAGGGCTTACGAGCAGTACTTC. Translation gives CASSGNSGRAYEQYF.

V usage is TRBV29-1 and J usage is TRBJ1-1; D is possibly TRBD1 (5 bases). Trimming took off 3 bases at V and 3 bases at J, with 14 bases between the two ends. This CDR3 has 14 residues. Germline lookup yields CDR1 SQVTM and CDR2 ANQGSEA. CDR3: CSVDGQGGHTEAFF. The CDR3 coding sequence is TGCAGCGTTGATGGGCAGGGAGGGCACACTGAAGCTTTCTTT.